The 7 T cell receptor beta chains presented below share a single source sample, sequenced in a study of blood T cell repertoires in COVID-19. Generated by immunoSEQ multiplex PCR, the TCRdb table keeps only in-frame clones and is missing some. Counted here are about 100,000 clones, roughly nine tenths occurring once; the ten biggest clones make up 2.1%. Sequencing was done on a sample of peripheral blood. Source of these receptors: a man aged 50 to 60 with active COVID-19.

The chain joins TRBV28 to TRBJ2-7; D possibly corresponds to TRBD2 (6 bases). Per the germline V gene, CDR1 is MDHEN and CDR2 is SYDVKM. The V end was cut by 10 bases, the J end by 4 bases, with 14 bases between. The CDR3 is made up of 12 amino acids. The chain's CDR3 is CATQGLSYEQYV. Here the CDR3 DNA reads TGTGCCACCCAGGGACTCTCATACGAGCAGTACGTC.

The chain links TRBV25-1 to TRBJ1-5; tentative D call: TRBD1 (5 bases). Germline V gene sequence: CDR1 MGHDK, CDR2 SYGVNS. This CDR3 spans 15 amino acids. Trimming shortened V by 4 bases and J by 2 bases, and 12 bases separated the two germline ends. Written as DNA, the CDR3 is TGTGCCAGCAGTGCGGGGGGAGGTGGCAATCAGCCCCAGCATTTT. Translation gives CASSAGGGGNQPQHF.

The sample holds one count of this clone. The V gene is TRBV30, the J gene TRBJ2-3; D is unclear. V was trimmed by 1 base and J by 1 base, leaving 9 bases between them. This CDR3 comprises 14 residues. From germline, CDR1 is GTSNPN and CDR2 SVGIG (reference sequence). The CDR3 protein is CAWSGAPRTDTQYF. The CDR3 coding sequence is TGTGCCTGGAGTGGGGCGCCTCGCACAGATACGCAGTATTTT.

The chain uses TRBV4-1 and TRBJ1-4, with D unresolved. V was cut by 0 bases and J by 5 bases, with 7 bases left in between. The germline CDR1 and CDR2 sequences are MGHRA and YSYEKL. CDR3 size: 14 residues. The CDR3 protein is CASSQDQANEKLFF. CDR3 in DNA: TGCGCCAGCAGCCAAGACCAGGCGAATGAAAAACTGTTTTTT.

This rearrangement joins TRBV28 to TRBJ1-2; possibly TRBD1 for D (6 bases). V dropped 6 bases and J dropped 3 bases, with 14 bases sitting between them. The CDR3 totals 14 residues. Germline V gives CDR1 MDHEN, CDR2 SYDVKM. The CDR3 nucleotides are TGTGCCAGCAGGAGGGGGGGCATCGACTATGGCTACACCTTC. Its protein is CASRRGGIDYGYTF.

The chain is built from TRBV6-5 and TRBJ1-5; no definite D call. The CDR3 length is 14 residues. Germline loops: CDR1 MNHEY, CDR2 SVGAGI. Trimming shortened V by 7 bases and J by 6 bases, and 16 bases separated the two germline ends. The CDR3, as DNA: TGTGCCAGCACCCGAGGGTACTCCGGTCAGCCCCAGCATTTT. Translated, it gives CASTRGYSGQPQHF.

The chain is built from TRBV19 and TRBJ2-7, with 8 positions matching TRBD1. The trim removed 1 base at V and 5 bases at J, leaving 10 bases unmatched. Germline V gene lookup returns CDR1 LNHDA and CDR2 SQIVND (reference sequence). The CDR3 spans 16 residues. In DNA form, the CDR3 reads TGTGCCAGTAGTATAGGGGGGGACAGGAGAGTCAACGAGCAGTACGTC. This translates into CASSIGGDRRVNEQYV.